One sample yielded the 18 T cell receptor beta chains listed below, sequenced in a study of CD8 T cells in Susac syndrome. The RNA, about 0.5 to 1 ug, was put through reverse transcription using random hexamers. TCRdb redid the calling of the immunoSEQ multiplex PCR reads with MiXCR, one entry per CDR3 protein. The sample records about 190,000 distinct CDR3 sequences, almost 96% being singletons. The sample comprised CD4+ T cells from PBMCs. The source is a human donor with Susac syndrome.

The chain uses TRBV20-1 and TRBJ1-6; 12 nucleotides align to TRBD1. Germline lookup yields CDR1 DFQATT and CDR2 SNEGSKA (reference sequence). CDR3 length: 17 residues. The ends lost 2 bases at V and 7 bases at J; junction bases unmatched: 9. CDR3 loop: CSARPTGQGAGNSPLHF. The CDR3, as DNA: TGCAGTGCTAGACCTACGGGACAGGGGGCGGGAAATTCACCCCTCCACTTT.

The CDR3 spells CASSETTGGGYTF. CDR3 DNA: TGTGCCAGCAGCGAGACAACAGGGGGTGGCTACACCTTC. This chain connects TRBV7-3 to TRBJ1-2; 8 bases agree with TRBD1. J lost 7 bases, V lost 5 bases, and 6 bases had no gene match. Per the germline V gene, CDR1 is SGHTA and CDR2 is FQGTGA. The CDR3 extends over 13 amino acids.

The chain is built from TRBV5-1 and TRBJ1-6, with D tentatively TRBD1 (6 bases). The CDR3 totals 15 residues. Trimming removed 0 bases at V and 7 bases at J, with 11 bases between. The germline V gene encodes CDR1 SGHRS and CDR2 YFSETQ. The CDR3 coding sequence is TGCGCCAGCAGCTTGGGGGACGGACAGAATTCACCCCTCCACTTT. Its translation: CASSLGDGQNSPLHF.

J is TRBJ2-5 and V is TRBV7-9; 7 bases align to TRBD2. The V and J ends lost 2 bases and 5 bases, in that order; junction bases with no gene match: 8. The CDR3 is 15 residues long. Germline V CDR1 and CDR2: SEHNR, FQNEAQ (reference sequence). This CDR3 reads CASSLWAGVGETQYF. CDR3 DNA sequence: TGTGCCAGCAGCTTATGGGCGGGGGTCGGCGAGACCCAGTACTTC.

The chain is built from TRBV20-1 and TRBJ2-1; TRBD2 aligns across 7 bases. Germline V gene sequence: CDR1 DFQATT, CDR2 SNEGSKA (reference sequence). The CDR3 has 15 amino acids. V lost 8 bases and J lost 6; bases outside the gene matches: 16. CDR3 nucleotide sequence: TGCAGTCCACACCCGAGCGGGGCTGCCCCCAATGAGCAGTTCTTC. Protein product: CSPHPSGAAPNEQFF.

This clonotype appeared a single time. V is TRBV4-1 and J is TRBJ1-5; 9 nucleotides align to TRBD1. There are 16 residues in the CDR3. J lost 6 bases, V lost 0 bases, and 6 bases had no gene match. Per the germline V gene, CDR1 is MGHRA and CDR2 is YSYEKL. Here the CDR3 DNA reads TGCGCCAGCAGCCAAGATACCACAGGGGGCTTTCAGCCCCAGCATTTT. It yields the protein CASSQDTTGGFQPQHF.

This sequence joins TRBV30 and TRBJ1-2; 7 positions match TRBD1. Trimming took 0 bases from V and 9 from J; bases not matched to a gene: 10. The length of the CDR3 is 14 residues. Looked up from germline, CDR1 is GTSNPN and CDR2 is SVGIG (reference sequence). CDR3 DNA: TGTGCCTGGAGTGTACATACAGGGGTCGGGCGCTACACCTTC. Amino acid sequence: CAWSVHTGVGRYTF.

The rearrangement uses TRBV4-1 and TRBJ2-5, with TRBD2 matching over 15 bases. The J segment lost 1 base and the V segment lost 1 base, leaving 7 bases of the junction unmatched. Germline V gives CDR1 MGHRA, CDR2 YSYEKL. This CDR3 contains 19 residues. The CDR3 here is CASSQVLQGLAGGQETQYF. The DNA for the CDR3 is TGCGCCAGCAGCCAAGTGTTACAGGGACTAGCGGGGGGCCAAGAGACCCAGTACTTC.

The chain couples TRBV7-9 to TRBJ2-3; TRBD1 aligns across 11 bases. There are 17 residues in the CDR3. V shed 5 bases, J shed 0 bases, and the junction held 7 bases outside the gene matches. From germline, CDR1 is SEHNR and CDR2 FQNEAQ (reference sequence). The CDR3 region is CASSPARDRGSTDTQYF. Here the CDR3 DNA reads TGTGCCAGCAGCCCCGCGCGGGACAGGGGGAGCACAGATACGCAGTATTTT.

This clonotype showed up just once. CDR3 region: CASSLNAGVDTQYF. CDR3 bases: TGTGCCAGCAGTTTGAACGCGGGGGTAGATACGCAGTATTTT. The chain links TRBV12-3 or TRBV12-4 to TRBJ2-3, with 7 bases lining up with TRBD2. The V and J ends lost 3 bases and 5 bases, in that order; junction bases with no gene match: 5. The CDR3 has 14 amino acids.

The rearrangement joins TRBV30 to TRBJ1-1; D remains ambiguous. This CDR3 comprises 13 residues. Germline V gene lookup returns CDR1 GTSNPN and CDR2 SVGIG (reference sequence). Trimming took 6 bases from V and 11 from J, leaving 22 bases between them. The CDR3 sequence: CACYPLGGLNAFF. As DNA, the CDR3 is TGTGCCTGCTACCCCTTAGGCGGCCTTAATGCTTTCTTT.

The rearrangement joins TRBV20-1 to TRBJ2-1; TRBD1 agrees at 7 bases. The V segment lost 1 base and the J segment 8 bases; nucleotides outside the gene matches: 11. The CDR3 is made up of 15 amino acids. Germline assignment: CDR1 DFQATT and CDR2 SNEGSKA (reference sequence). The DNA of the CDR3 is TGCAGTGCTAGAGCCCGACAGGGTATCATCTATGAGCAGTTCTTC. Translating gives CSARARQGIIYEQFF.

In its sample, this clonotype was seen once. The chain employs TRBV20-1 and TRBJ2-3, with 9 positions matching TRBD2. This CDR3 has 15 amino acids. Germline CDR1 reads DFQATT; CDR2 reads SNEGSKA (reference sequence). The V and J ends lost 3 bases and 5 bases, in that order; junction bases with no gene match: 9. CDR3 in amino acids: CSASLSSGVGDTQYF. CDR3 bases: TGCAGTGCTAGCCTCTCTAGCGGGGTTGGAGATACGCAGTATTTT.

This chain joins TRBV2 and TRBJ2-7; perhaps D is TRBD1 or TRBD2 (6 bases each). This CDR3 is built from 16 residues. Germline CDR1 is SNHLY and CDR2 is FYNNEI. Trimming removed 2 bases from V and 8 bases from J, with 22 bases in between. The CDR3 protein is CASSELSGAGEAKQYF. CDR3 in DNA: TGTGCCAGCAGTGAACTCTCTGGGGCAGGGGAGGCAAAGCAGTACTTC.

This clonotype has only one observation. This chain connects TRBV6-5 to TRBJ1-1; the D gene is possibly TRBD1 (5 bases). This CDR3 has 15 residues. Germline V gene data show CDR1 as MNHEY and CDR2 as SVGAGI. Trimming shortened V by 2 bases and J by 11 bases, and 21 bases separated the two germline ends. The CDR3 bases are TGTGCCAGCAGTTACGTGACCGTCTGGGGGGGATTGGCTTTCTTT. Translating it yields CASSYVTVWGGLAFF.

The rearrangement links TRBV27 to TRBJ2-2; 9 positions agree with TRBD1. The CDR3 totals 19 residues. Per germline, CDR1 MNHEY and CDR2 SMNVEV (reference sequence). The ends lost 2 bases at V and 2 bases at J; junction bases unmatched: 12. CDR3 coding DNA: TGTGCCAGCAGTTTAACGCTCCCAGGGACAGGGTATAACACCGGGGAGCTGTTTTTT. Protein: CASSLTLPGTGYNTGELFF.

This clonotype occurred once. This chain links TRBV7-9 with TRBJ1-2; D remains unclear. The CDR3 totals 16 residues. CDR1 and CDR2 (germline): SEHNR, FQNEAQ (reference sequence). Trimming took off 5 bases at V and 0 bases at J, with 16 bases between the two ends. This CDR3 is CASSRIMGMANYGYTF. CDR3 nucleotide sequence: TGTGCCAGCAGCCGAATTATGGGGATGGCTAACTATGGCTACACCTTC. Combining the CDR3 with reference TRBV7-9 and TRBJ1-2 gives the whole variable domain DTGVSQNPRHKITKRGQNVTFRCDPISEHNRLYWYRQTLGQGPEFLTYFQNEAQLEKSRLLSDRFSAERPKGSFSTLEIQRTEQGDSAMYLCASSRIMGMANYGYTFGSGTRLTVV.

The chain carries TRBV20-1 and TRBJ2-3, with D possibly matching TRBD1 (6 bases). V was trimmed by 5 bases and J by 2 bases, leaving 11 bases between them. Germline V gene data show CDR1 as DFQATT and CDR2 as SNEGSKA (reference sequence). The CDR3 consists of 13 residues. Here the CDR3 reads CSALQGVTDTQYF. The CDR3 DNA reads as TGCAGTGCTTTACAGGGAGTCACAGATACGCAGTATTTT.